Described below is a single T cell receptor (beta chain) sequence and its context. With 60 Vbeta and 13 Jbeta primers, the PCR was carried out. This table comes from immunoSEQ multiplex PCR, and its TCRdb copy is limited to in-frame clones, with some not included. This table has under 200,000 clones, more than 70% appearing once. The data stem from a study of cytomegalovirus exposure and HLA in healthy donors. Study-level background: Of all 400 or so donors who were genotyped, roughly 81% belonged to the Caucasian-associated ancestry cluster.

The V end lost 6 bases, the J end lost 4 bases, and 12 bases lay between the germline ends. The length of the CDR3 is 13 residues. In germline, CDR1 is SGHAT, CDR2 FQDESV (reference sequence). Input material: PBMCs. The chain uses TRBV11-1 and TRBJ1-1; D call uncertain. This clonotype was sampled from a man aged 25 to 40 in good health and CMV-seronegative. CDR3 protein: CASSQVAGTEAFF. Here the CDR3 DNA reads TGTGCCAGCAGTCAAGTCGCGGGCACTGAAGCTTTCTTT.